This T cell receptor (beta chain) is from a study of CD8 T cells in ankylosing spondylitis. TCRdb called the 5' RACE reads again in MiXCR, with one record for every CDR3 protein. The sample has about 510,000 distinct CDR3 sequences; approximately 5% are singletons. Findings and caveats of the study: In the blood and synovial fluid of reactive arthritis, some motif variants had been previously reported. Clones tied to disease were said to be significantly enriched in matched ankylosing spondylitis synovial fluid. One TCR beta motif, made up of roughly 8 highly homologous variants, appeared characteristic of ankylosing spondylitis blood.

This CDR3 is 15 amino acids long. V shed 4 bases and J shed 0 bases, with 11 bases lying between them. CDR1 and CDR2 from the germline V gene are SGDLS and YYNGEE. There are many counts of this clonotype. The antigen remains undetermined. The specimen was blood, either unsorted or a sorted T cell fraction (not recorded which). The sequence derives from a male donor with ankylosing spondylitis. The chain uses TRBV9 and TRBJ2-1; D call uncertain. The CDR3 coding sequence is TGTGCCAGCAGCCCTCGGCCCGGCTCCTACAATGAGCAGTTCTTC. This translates into CASSPRPGSYNEQFF.